This T cell receptor (beta chain) was obtained from a study of technical replicates of blood from a handful of donors. The CDR3 is 15 residues long. V was pared by 0 bases and J by 4 bases, with 2 bases of the junction left unmatched. Germline CDR1 MNHEY, CDR2 SVGAGI. Clones were read by immunoSEQ multiplex PCR, and TCRdb kept only the in-frame ones, dropping some. The sample consists of fewer than 60,000 clones, nearly 95% of them appearing once. The sequence was collected from a human donor in good health. Some clones in this sample may be carry-over from other donors' samples. The sequencing input was PBMCs. The chain couples TRBV6-5 to TRBJ2-3; TRBD2 agrees at 9 bases. In nucleotides, the CDR3 is TGTGCCAGCAGTTACTCGGGACTAGCCTCAGATACGCAGTATTTT. It is translated as CASSYSGLASDTQYF.